This is a list of T cell receptor beta chains from one sample in a study of blood T cell repertoires in COVID-19. TCRdb keeps only in-frame clones here, not all; method: immunoSEQ multiplex PCR. The table has about 180,000 clones, more than 75% seen once. Sample: PBMCs or T cells enriched from blood (not recorded which). These receptors all stem from a human donor with acute COVID-19. The donor label of this sample is uncertain. Both conserved end residues are part of each CDR3. D genes are given only for firm matches. Size is stated for part of the rows, as once, few or many counts, or as a class when the clone is expanded.

abundance,v_gene,j_gene,d_gene,CDR3aa,CDR3nt
-,TRBV4-2,TRBJ2-3,TRBD2,CASSQDKRGGPTDTQYF,TGTGCCAGCAGCCAAGATAAGCGGGGGGGTCCAACAGATACGCAGTATTTT
-,TRBV10-3,TRBJ2-3,-,CAISSGIYTDTQYF,TGTGCCATCAGCAGCGGAATCTACACAGATACGCAGTATTTT
-,TRBV14,TRBJ2-5,TRBD2,CASSLAGGSETQYF,TGTGCCAGCAGTCTAGCGGGGGGATCCGAGACCCAGTACTTC
-,TRBV30,TRBJ2-7,TRBD2,CAWSFGGGPYEQYF,TGTGCCTGGAGTTTCGGGGGGGGACCCTACGAGCAGTACTTC
-,TRBV6-5,TRBJ2-7,-,CASSYSQSYEQYF,TGTGCCAGCAGTTACTCACAGTCCTACGAGCAGTACTTC
-,TRBV25-1,TRBJ1-1,TRBD1,CASRGQGENTEAFF,TGTGCCAGCAGGGGACAGGGCGAGAACACTGAAGCTTTCTTT
-,TRBV6-2/TRBV6-3,TRBJ1-6,-,CASSREANSPLHF,TGTGCCAGCAGTCGGGAGGCAAATTCACCCCTCCACTTT
few,TRBV2,TRBJ1-4,TRBD1,CASSGDRVSNEKLFF,TGTGCCAGCAGTGGAGACAGGGTGTCTAATGAAAAACTGTTTTTT
few,TRBV30,TRBJ1-2,-,CAWGGPGGYTF,TGTGCCTGGGGCGGACCGGGAGGCTACACCTTC
-,TRBV2,TRBJ2-2,TRBD2,CASILAGGTGELFF,TGTGCCAGCATTCTAGCGGGGGGTACCGGGGAGCTGTTTTTT
-,TRBV6-2/TRBV6-3,TRBJ2-7,TRBD2,CASTPGTSNYEQYF,TGTGCCAGCACCCCGGGGACTAGCAACTACGAGCAGTACTTC
-,TRBV10-1,TRBJ1-1,TRBD1,CASSDSGQPEAFF,TGCGCCAGCAGTGACTCGGGACAGCCTGAAGCTTTCTTT
-,TRBV6-5,TRBJ1-2,TRBD1,CASRVTGNYGYTF,TGTGCCAGCAGGGTGACAGGGAACTATGGCTACACCTTC
-,TRBV25-1,TRBJ1-3,-,CASSSGAGNTIYF,TGTGCCAGCAGTTCAGGGGCAGGAAACACCATATATTTT
-,TRBV20-1,TRBJ2-7,TRBD2,CSASRWTSGGYEQYF,TGCAGTGCCAGTAGGTGGACTAGCGGGGGATACGAGCAGTACTTC
-,TRBV19,TRBJ1-6,-,CASRIDRFPSPLHF,TGTGCCAGTAGGATAGACAGATTCCCATCACCCCTCCACTTT
-,TRBV5-4,TRBJ1-4,TRBD1,CASSPDRGRSEKLFF,TGTGCCAGCAGCCCAGACAGGGGGCGGAGTGAAAAACTGTTTTTT
-,TRBV5-1,TRBJ1-2,TRBD1,CASSLGTGRESYGYTF,TGCGCCAGCAGCTTAGGGACAGGGCGGGAAAGCTATGGCTACACCTTC
-,TRBV30,TRBJ2-7,-,CAGSSTPSYEQYF,TGTGCCGGTTCCTCGACTCCCTCCTACGAGCAGTACTTC
once,TRBV19,TRBJ1-1,-,CASSIALAIEAFF,TGTGCCAGTAGTATAGCGTTAGCGATCGAAGCTTTCTTT
-,TRBV7-9,TRBJ1-5,-,CASSLSGGNQPQHF,TGTGCCAGCAGCTTGTCAGGGGGCAATCAGCCCCAGCATTTT
-,TRBV7-8,TRBJ2-7,TRBD2,CASSPLGSGGIYEQYF,TGTGCCAGCAGCCCCCTGGGAAGCGGGGGGATCTACGAGCAGTACTTC
-,TRBV30,TRBJ1-6,TRBD1,CAWNRDSNSPLHF,TGTGCCTGGAACCGGGACAGTAATTCACCCCTCCACTTT
-,TRBV6-5,TRBJ2-2,-,CASSYGRNTGELFF,TGTGCCAGCAGTTACGGGCGGAACACCGGGGAGCTGTTTTTT
once,TRBV18,TRBJ1-5,-,CASSPSADQPQHF,TGTGCCAGCTCACCCAGCGCAGATCAGCCCCAGCATTTT
once,TRBV3-1/TRBV3-2,TRBJ2-2,TRBD1,CASSQTGGRTGELFF,TGTGCCAGCAGCCAAACAGGGGGCCGGACCGGGGAGCTGTTTTTT
-,TRBV5-1,TRBJ2-7,-,CASSLGGGPRSYEQYF,TGCGCCAGCAGCTTGGGAGGAGGTCCCCGAAGTTACGAGCAGTACTTC
-,TRBV30,TRBJ1-5,-,CAWSQQGQQPQHF,TGTGCCTGGAGTCAACAGGGCCAACAGCCCCAGCATTTT
-,TRBV19,TRBJ2-7,-,CASSVVVEGHSYEQYF,TGTGCCAGTAGCGTGGTGGTCGAGGGCCACTCCTACGAGCAGTACTTC
-,TRBV9,TRBJ2-7,TRBD2,CASSPRTSGATYEQYF,TGTGCCAGCAGCCCGAGGACTAGCGGGGCAACCTACGAGCAGTACTTC
-,TRBV30,TRBJ1-2,-,CAWSVQAGYGYTF,TGTGCCTGGAGTGTACAGGCTGGCTATGGCTACACCTTC